The 14 T cell receptor beta chains reported below all come from one sample, sequenced in a study of cytomegalovirus exposure and HLA in healthy donors. 13 Jbeta primers and 60 Vbeta primers were used for the PCR. Sequencing used immunoSEQ multiplex PCR; TCRdb keeps in-frame clones, though not all of them. The sample lists some 190,000 clones; approximately 80% were seen once. The sample was PBMCs. The receptor source for this set is a woman aged 25-40 years in good health and CMV-seropositive.

The chain uses TRBV19 and TRBJ1-5, with 9 bases fitting TRBD1. The germline V gene has CDR1 LNHDA and CDR2 SQIVND (reference sequence). Trimming removed 3 bases from V and 6 bases from J; junction bases left unmatched: 6. The CDR3 length is 15 residues. CDR3 in DNA: TGTGCCAGTAGTATTGTACAGGGGGCAGGTCAGCCCCAGCATTTT. This sequence encodes CASSIVQGAGQPQHF.

The rearrangement uses TRBV11-2 and TRBJ1-2; 7 nucleotides agree with TRBD1. V lost 4 bases, J lost 4 bases, and 12 bases stayed unmatched. Germline values: CDR1 SGHAT, CDR2 FQNNGV. The CDR3 has 16 residues. CDR3 coding DNA: TGTGCCAGCAGCTCACGCGAGACAGGGTTCCGCTATGGCTACACCTTC. Its protein is CASSSRETGFRYGYTF.

The chain employs TRBV5-1 and TRBJ2-2; maybe TRBD1 (5 bases). Germline V gene lookup returns CDR1 SGHRS and CDR2 YFSETQ. The germline V and J ends were trimmed by 6 bases and 3 bases, with 12 bases remaining between them. The length of the CDR3 is 14 residues. The CDR3 region is CASTPQGDTGELFF. DNA of the CDR3: TGCGCCAGCACCCCCCAGGGCGACACCGGGGAGCTGTTTTTT.

This clone occurred once. The rearrangement uses TRBV21-1 and TRBJ1-4; TRBD1, the table's D call, was not compared with the DNA. TRBV21-1 is noted as a pseudogene. The CDR3 extends over 13 amino acids. Here the CDR3 DNA reads TGTGCCAGCAGCAACCAGGGTCCGGAAAAACTGTTTTTT. Its translation is CASSNQGPEKLFF.

The V gene is TRBV6-1, the J gene TRBJ2-6; D remains unclear. CDR3 length: 15 residues. CDR1 MNHNS and CDR2 SASEGT come from the germline V gene. The ends were cut back, 2 bases at V and 0 bases at J, with 5 bases in the middle. CDR3 in DNA: TGTGCCAGCAGTGAAAGCGACTCTGGGGCCAACGTCCTGACTTTC. Translating gives CASSESDSGANVLTF.

The chain uses TRBV28 and TRBJ2-7; 8 positions match TRBD2. The CDR3 consists of 14 residues. In germline, CDR1 is MDHEN, CDR2 SYDVKM. Trimming took 4 bases from V and 6 from J; bases not matched to a gene: 8. The CDR3 loop reads CASSYRTSSGEQYF. CDR3 bases: TGTGCCAGCAGTTACCGGACTAGCTCCGGCGAGCAGTACTTC.

This chain connects TRBV18 to TRBJ2-5; D perhaps matches TRBD1 (6 bases). The germline V gene encodes CDR1 KGHSH and CDR2 LQKENI. V dropped 2 bases and J dropped 3 bases, with 10 bases sitting between them. The CDR3 is 14 amino acids. The DNA of the CDR3 is TGTGCCAGCTCACCAGGGGGCGCGAAAGAGACCCAGTACTTC. It codes for CASSPGGAKETQYF. The full variable domain, in which reference TRBV18 and TRBJ2-5 provide the parts outside the CDR3, is NAGVMQNPRHLVRRRGQEARLRCSPMKGHSHVYWYRQLPEEGLKFMVYLQKENIIDESGMPKERFSAEFPKEGPSILRIQQVVRGDSAAYFCASSPGGAKETQYFGPGTRLLVL.

The chain carries TRBV5-1 and TRBJ1-1; D call uncertain. Germline CDR1 reads SGHRS; CDR2 reads YFSETQ. The CDR3 extends over 15 amino acids. V lost 6 bases to trimming and J lost 0 bases, with 15 bases between them. The CDR3 sequence: CASKSAGLMNTEAFF. The DNA of the CDR3 is TGCGCCAGCAAGTCGGCAGGACTAATGAACACTGAAGCTTTCTTT.

The CDR3 sequence is CASSTRTGSTNQPQHF. As DNA, the CDR3 is TGTGCCAGCAGTACGCGGACAGGATCGACCAATCAGCCCCAGCATTTT. The chain combines TRBV27 with TRBJ1-5, with TRBD1 matching over 7 bases. Germline V gene data show CDR1 as MNHEY and CDR2 as SMNVEV (reference sequence). The CDR3 has 16 amino acids. The V and J ends lost 5 bases and 3 bases, in that order; junction bases with no gene match: 10.

There are a few counts of this clone. The chain links TRBV5-1 to TRBJ2-3; 11 nucleotides align to TRBD2. Looked up from germline, CDR1 is SGHRS and CDR2 is YFSETQ. V lost 2 bases, J lost 4 bases, and 3 bases stayed unmatched. The CDR3 runs to 15 residues. This CDR3 is CASSFSGGAADTQYF. In DNA form, the CDR3 reads TGCGCCAGCAGCTTTAGCGGGGGGGCCGCAGATACGCAGTATTTT.

This clone appeared once. The chain joins TRBV5-1 to TRBJ1-1, with D unresolved. This CDR3 has 12 amino acids. The germline gives CDR1 SGHRS, CDR2 YFSETQ. V was trimmed by 4 bases and J by 6 bases, leaving 10 bases between them. DNA of the CDR3: TGCGCCAGCAGCATCGGAGCCGCTGAAGCTTTCTTT. Encoded protein: CASSIGAAEAFF.

This rearrangement joins TRBV5-1 to TRBJ2-7; no reliable D call. Per germline, CDR1 SGHRS and CDR2 YFSETQ. The CDR3 spans 13 residues. The V gene lost 0 bases and the J gene lost 1 base, with 5 bases spanning the gap. The CDR3 nucleotides read TGCGCCAGCAGCTTGGTGGCATCCTACGAGCAGTACTTC. Protein product: CASSLVASYEQYF.

The chain carries TRBV19 and TRBJ1-2, with 8 bases identical to TRBD1. J lost 2 bases, V lost 6 bases, and 5 bases had no gene match. From germline, CDR1 is LNHDA and CDR2 SQIVND (reference sequence). The CDR3 is 14 amino acids. DNA of the CDR3: TGTGCCAGTAGATGGACAGGGCCCAACTATGGCTACACCTTC. This translates into CASRWTGPNYGYTF.

The genes are TRBV5-4 and TRBJ2-7, with D tentatively TRBD1 (6 bases). Germline lookup yields CDR1 SGHNT and CDR2 YYREEE (reference sequence). Trimming stripped 4 bases from V and 3 bases from J, with 17 bases between. This CDR3 is built from 15 residues. As DNA, the CDR3 is TGTGCCAGCAGCACACAAACAGGGAACCTCTACGAGCAGTACTTC. Translated, it gives CASSTQTGNLYEQYF.